The T cell receptor beta chain described here comes from a study of cytomegalovirus exposure and HLA in healthy donors. Regarding the study as a whole: Presence/absence results assume similar sequencing depth per donor, which may not hold. Later analysis suggested most CMV-associated TCR beta chains were HLA-restricted.

Points on this clone: Its antigen is not known.

CDR1 and CDR2 from the germline V gene are SGHDN and FVKESK. Trimming removed 1 base from V and 5 bases from J; junction bases left unmatched: 5. CDR3 size: 16 residues. In the PCR, 60 Vbeta and 13 Jbeta primers were used. Only in-frame clones appear in the TCRdb table, and some are missing; sequencing was by immunoSEQ multiplex PCR. This table holds about 43,000 clones, about 60% found once. The chain has TRBV14 and TRBJ2-3; 11 bases fit TRBD2. The sequencing input was PBMCs. The receptor was derived from a human donor in good health. CDR3 bases: TGTGCCAGCAGCCAAGCACTAGCGGGAGTAATAGATACGCAGTATTTT. As protein: CASSQALAGVIDTQYF.